This T cell receptor (beta chain) stems from a study of T-cell reconstitution after alpha-beta-depleted transplantation in children. Points from the study as a whole: T-cell numbers and diversity, one year after transplant, stemmed largely from T cells that were newly produced. Approximately two months post-transplant, alpha-beta T cells reportedly originated from several hundred expanded graft clones.

As it was prepared, the TCRbeta library received unique molecular identifiers. TCRdb re-called the PCR reads through MiXCR, storing one row per CDR3 protein. Of about 60,000 distinct CDR3 sequences listed, 40% to 55% are singletons. Unmatched junction bases numbered 7, after V lost 4 bases and J lost 7 bases. The germline gives CDR1 SNHLY, CDR2 FYNNEI. This CDR3 spans 15 amino acids. This clonotype was observed a few times. The antigen remains unidentified. The clonotype originates from a male patient younger than 18 who had a stem cell transplant for acute lymphoblastic leukemia, so the T cells may come from the graft donor. The starting material was PBMCs, mostly from graft donor cells, obtained 360 days after TCRalphabeta/CD19-depleted stem cell transplant. The chain employs TRBV2 and TRBJ2-1; 10 bases align to TRBD1. CDR3 DNA sequence: TGTGCCAGCAGTGGAAGGGACAGGGGCCGAAATGAGCAGTTCTTC. Its translation is CASSGRDRGRNEQFF.